This T cell receptor (beta chain) was profiled in a study of blood T cell repertoires in COVID-19. Across the study: The United States, Italy and Spain supplied acute and convalescent COVID-19 samples.

Clones were sequenced by immunoSEQ multiplex PCR, and TCRdb holds only the in-frame ones, with some missing. This sample yields 100,000 to 150,000 clones, of which 65% to 90% are seen a single time; approximately 2.3% belongs to the top ten. This clone showed up just once. This CDR3 has 16 residues. Trimming took off 1 base at V and 1 base at J, with 13 bases between the two ends. Germline CDR1 and CDR2: LNHDA and SQIVND (reference sequence). Sequencing was carried out using PBMCs or T cells enriched from blood (not recorded which). The TCR comes from a woman between 50 and 59 years old who had recovered from COVID-19. The chain couples TRBV19 to TRBJ2-5, with a tentative D call TRBD1 (6 bases). In DNA, the CDR3 is TGTGCCAGTAGTATAGGGGTAGGGGGTCTCCAAGAGACCCAGTACTTC. Translation: CASSIGVGGLQETQYF.